These 12 T cell receptor beta chains originate from one sample sequenced in a study of blood T cells in healthy people across ages. Sample-barcoded 5' priming and a J-beta primer mix drove a second PCR of 7 to 11 cycles. MiXCR, run by TCRdb on the 5' RACE reads, gives a single entry per CDR3 protein. The sample yields approximately 800,000 distinct CDR3 sequences, about 55% seen once. The sequenced sample consisted of blood. These receptors all stem from a man older than 75 in good health.

This chain uses TRBV7-9 with TRBJ2-7; the D gene could be TRBD1 or TRBD2 (5 bases each). Germline CDR1 SEHNR, CDR2 FQNEAQ (reference sequence). V shed 5 bases and J shed 2 bases, with 16 bases lying between them. This CDR3 spans 15 amino acids. The CDR3 nucleotides are TGTGCCAGCAGCGCGTCACCGGGACCCACCTACGAGCAGTACTTC. Residues: CASSASPGPTYEQYF. The whole variable domain, remainder taken from reference TRBV7-9 and TRBJ2-7, is DTGVSQNPRHKITKRGQNVTFRCDPISEHNRLYWYRQTLGQGPEFLTYFQNEAQLEKSRLLSDRFSAERPKGSFSTLEIQRTEQGDSAMYLCASSASPGPTYEQYFGPGTRLTVT.

In this sample, this clonotype turned up once. The chain joins TRBV2 to TRBJ2-3, with 7 bases that match TRBD2. This CDR3 comprises 17 residues. CDR1 and CDR2 from the germline V gene are SNHLY and FYNNEI. V shed 8 bases and J 7 bases; nucleotides not matched to a gene: 21. The CDR3 loop reads CASSTPGDYNSPHTQYF. The CDR3 DNA reads TGTGCCAGCTCTACTCCGGGGGACTATAATTCCCCTCATACGCAGTATTTT.

The chain has TRBV7-2 and TRBJ2-7; 8 bases align to TRBD1. CDR3 length: 13 residues. Germline V gene sequence: CDR1 SGHTA, CDR2 FQGNSA. V lost 1 base to trimming and J lost 7 bases; unmatched junction nucleotides: 3. The CDR3 protein is CASSLGRDREQYF. The CDR3 DNA reads TGTGCCAGCAGCTTAGGACGGGACAGGGAGCAGTACTTC.

The V and J genes are TRBV27 and TRBJ2-1; D is undetermined. The CDR3 covers 14 residues. Trimming removed 6 bases from V and 1 base from J, with 10 bases in between. Per germline, CDR1 MNHEY and CDR2 SMNVEV (reference sequence). The CDR3 loop reads CASREGGSYNEQFF. The CDR3 DNA sequence: TGTGCCAGCAGGGAAGGCGGTTCCTACAATGAGCAGTTCTTC.

As concerns this clonotype: The junction differs from germline at one of its ends, possibly a read error. The chain is built from TRBV6-2 or TRBV6-3 and TRBJ2-1; 11 bases map to TRBD2. From germline, CDR1 is MNHEY and CDR2 SVGEGT. The CDR3 extends over 14 amino acids. The CDR3 region has the DNA TGTGCCTGCAGACTAGCGGGGCCCTCTAATGAGCAGTTCTTC. Amino acids: CACRLAGPSNEQFF.

The chain has TRBV7-2 and TRBJ1-1; D not certain. The CDR3 spans 14 residues. Germline values: CDR1 SGHTA, CDR2 FQGNSA. V was clipped by 3 bases and J by 7 bases, with 15 bases between them. The CDR3 spells CASSLGSKKGEAFF. The CDR3 nucleotides read TGTGCCAGCAGCTTGGGGTCTAAGAAAGGTGAAGCTTTCTTT.

V and J are TRBV6-5 and TRBJ1-2; TRBD1 matches at 8 bases. J lost 11 bases, V lost 4 bases, and 12 bases had no gene match. The CDR3 sequence is 14 residues long. Germline loops: CDR1 MNHEY, CDR2 SVGAGI. The CDR3 bases are TGTGCCAGCAGTTGGGATCAGGGGGCGATGGGTTACACCTTC. It encodes CASSWDQGAMGYTF.

V gene TRBV27 combines with J gene TRBJ2-5; no definite D call. The DNA end favors TRBJ2-7, so the J call may be wrong. Germline assignment: CDR1 MNHEY and CDR2 SMNVEV (reference sequence). CDR3 size: 10 residues. In DNA form, the CDR3 reads TGTGCTTCTACTGTATACGAGCAGTACTTC. This sequence encodes CASTVYEQYF.

CDR3 DNA sequence: TGTGCCAGCAGCTTCAGAGTCATGGAGCAGTACTTC. It yields the protein CASSFRVMEQYF. The J gene is TRBJ2-5, the V gene TRBV7-9; D is unclear. Germline CDR1 SEHNR, CDR2 FQNEAQ (reference sequence). V was pared by 3 bases and J by 11 bases, with 13 bases between. The CDR3 consists of 12 residues.

DNA for the CDR3: TGTGCCAGCAGCGATAAACAGGGTCGGACCCAGTACTTC. It codes for CASSDKQGRTQYF. V usage is TRBV7-3 and J usage is TRBJ2-5; D might be TRBD1 (6 bases). Germline CDR1 is SGHTA and CDR2 is FQGTGA. The ends were cut back, 5 bases at V and 7 bases at J, with 14 bases in the middle. The CDR3 has 13 amino acids. The variable domain in full, with the rest retrieved from reference TRBV7-3 and TRBJ2-5, is GAGVSQTPSNKVTEKGKYVELRCDPISGHTALYWYRQSLGQGPEFLIYFQGTGAADDSGLPNDRFFAVRPEGSVSTLKIQRTERGDSAVYLCASSDKQGRTQYFGPGTRLLVL.

This clonotype rates as medium-sized. V gene TRBV5-1 combines with J gene TRBJ2-7; a weak D match, TRBD2 (6 bases). Germline CDR1 and CDR2: SGHRS and YFSETQ. V was clipped by 4 bases and J by 2 bases, with 13 bases between them. CDR3 length: 14 amino acids. The CDR3 DNA reads as TGCGCCAGCAGCCCCCAGGAGGGACCCTACGAGCAGTACTTC. Amino acid sequence: CASSPQEGPYEQYF. The variable domain in full, completed from reference TRBV5-1 and TRBJ2-7, reads KAGVTQTPRYLIKTRGQQVTLSCSPISGHRSVSWYQQTPGQGLQFLFEYFSETQRNKGNFPGRFSGRQFSNSRSEMNVSTLELGDSALYLCASSPQEGPYEQYFGPGTRLTVT.

This chain joins TRBV12-3 or TRBV12-4 and TRBJ2-7; TRBD2 aligns across 7 bases. After removal of 5 bases from V and 3 bases from J, the junction contained 10 bases not matched to a gene. The CDR3 has 15 amino acids. In DNA, the CDR3 is TGTGCCAGCAGTCCCCTCGGGGAGGGTTACTACGAGCAGTACTTC. It specifies CASSPLGEGYYEQYF.